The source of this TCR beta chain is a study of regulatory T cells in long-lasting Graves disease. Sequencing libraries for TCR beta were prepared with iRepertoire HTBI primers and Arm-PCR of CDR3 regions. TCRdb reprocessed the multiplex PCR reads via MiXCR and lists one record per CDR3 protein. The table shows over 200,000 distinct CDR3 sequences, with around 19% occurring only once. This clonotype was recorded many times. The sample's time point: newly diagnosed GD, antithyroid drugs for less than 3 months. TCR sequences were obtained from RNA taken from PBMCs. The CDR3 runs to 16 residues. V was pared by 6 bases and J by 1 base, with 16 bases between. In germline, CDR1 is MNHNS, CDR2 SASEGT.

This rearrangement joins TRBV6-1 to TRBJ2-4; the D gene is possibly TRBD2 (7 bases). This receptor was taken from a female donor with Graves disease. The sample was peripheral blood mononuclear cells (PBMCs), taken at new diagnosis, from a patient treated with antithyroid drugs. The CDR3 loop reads CASRGNGGHAKNIQYF. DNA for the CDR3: TGTGCCAGCAGAGGAAACGGGGGGCACGCCAAAAACATTCAGTACTTC.